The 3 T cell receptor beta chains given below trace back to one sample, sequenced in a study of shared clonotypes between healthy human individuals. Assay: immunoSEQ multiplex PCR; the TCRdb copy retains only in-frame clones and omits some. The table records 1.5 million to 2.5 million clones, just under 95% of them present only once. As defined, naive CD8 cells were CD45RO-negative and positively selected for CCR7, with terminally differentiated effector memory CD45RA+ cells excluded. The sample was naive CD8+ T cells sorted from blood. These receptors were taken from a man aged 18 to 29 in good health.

The CDR3 bases are TGTGCCAGTAGTATGGTTACTAACTATGGCTACACCTTC. Translation: CASSMVTNYGYTF. This sequence joins TRBV19 and TRBJ1-2; D unresolved. Trimming removed 3 bases from V and 0 bases from J, with 5 bases in between. Germline V CDR1 and CDR2: LNHDA, SQIVND (reference sequence). The CDR3 sequence is 13 residues long.

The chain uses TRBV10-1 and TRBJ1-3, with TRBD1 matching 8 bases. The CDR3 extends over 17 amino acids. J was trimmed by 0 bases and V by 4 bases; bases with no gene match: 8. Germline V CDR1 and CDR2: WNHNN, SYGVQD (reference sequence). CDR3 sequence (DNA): TGCGCCAGCAGTGGCGGACAGGGATTAACCTCTGGAAACACCATATATTTT. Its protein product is CASSGGQGLTSGNTIYF.

CDR3 loop: CASSLGVRLNYGYTF. CDR3 nucleotides: TGTGCCAGCAGCTTGGGGGTCAGGCTTAACTATGGCTACACCTTC. The V and J genes are TRBV5-8 and TRBJ1-2; no clear D. There are 15 residues in the CDR3. Germline V CDR1 and CDR2: SGHTS, YDEGEE. The germline V and J ends were trimmed by 0 bases and 1 base, with 10 bases remaining between them.